This paragraph covers one T cell receptor (beta chain) sequence. Its antigen is unidentified. Generated by immunoSEQ multiplex PCR, the TCRdb table keeps only in-frame clones and is missing some. The sample contains about 150,000 clones, 86% of which appear only once. This specimen comes from a study of cytomegalovirus exposure and HLA in healthy donors. Overall study: The 90 to 150 validation repertoires, a later analysis reported, used the same platform as the approximately 700 first-cohort repertoires.

Study results and caveats: Three CMV-associated chains proved CMV antigen-specific in vitro. The TCR clusters that emerged in the first cohort tended, a later analysis found, to co-occur in the 110 or so validation repertoires. The authors enumerated some 170 TCR beta chains as linked to cytomegalovirus.

CDR1 and CDR2 (germline): MNHEY, SMNVEV (reference sequence). The CDR3 covers 14 residues. Trimming pared 6 bases from V and 2 bases from J, leaving 14 bases between. The chain has TRBV27 and TRBJ2-7; the D is unclear. Sample: PBMCs. The clonotype comes from a young man in good health and CMV-seropositive. This chain's CDR3 is CASRPQVVAYEQYF. CDR3 coding DNA: TGTGCCAGCAGACCTCAGGTGGTGGCCTACGAGCAGTACTTC.